This T cell receptor beta chain derives from a study of T cells after yellow fever vaccination. The sample holds a few counts of this clonotype. CDR1 and CDR2 (germline): SGHTA, FQGNSA. V lost 5 bases, J lost 1 base, and 9 bases lay in between. The CDR3 contains 14 residues. A single record per CDR3 protein comes from TCRdb applying MiXCR to the 5' RACE reads. The data show 50,000 to 65,000 distinct CDR3 sequences, with 6.6% seen just once and 20% to 30% held by the top ten. This rearrangement joins TRBV7-2 to TRBJ2-1; D unclear. The clonotype was recovered from a man aged 18 to 35 who received the YFV17D yellow fever vaccine. The source material was CD8+ T cells not binding an NS4B(214-222) dextramer, sorted from PBMCs, sampled roughly 47 days after the first yellow fever vaccination. The CDR3 region has the DNA TGTGCCAGCAGCCGGCTAGGTTCCTACAATGAGCAGTTCTTC. It is translated as CASSRLGSYNEQFF.